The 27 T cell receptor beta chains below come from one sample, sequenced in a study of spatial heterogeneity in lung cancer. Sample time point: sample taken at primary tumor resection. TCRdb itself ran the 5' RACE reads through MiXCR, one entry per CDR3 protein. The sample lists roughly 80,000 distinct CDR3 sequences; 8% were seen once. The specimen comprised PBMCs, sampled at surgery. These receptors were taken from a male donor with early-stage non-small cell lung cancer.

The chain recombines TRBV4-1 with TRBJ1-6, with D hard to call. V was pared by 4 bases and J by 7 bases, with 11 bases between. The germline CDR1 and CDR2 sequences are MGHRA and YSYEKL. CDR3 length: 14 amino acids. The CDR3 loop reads CASSPSPDNSPLHF. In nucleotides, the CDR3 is TGCGCCAGCAGCCCGTCCCCAGACAATTCACCCCTCCACTTT.

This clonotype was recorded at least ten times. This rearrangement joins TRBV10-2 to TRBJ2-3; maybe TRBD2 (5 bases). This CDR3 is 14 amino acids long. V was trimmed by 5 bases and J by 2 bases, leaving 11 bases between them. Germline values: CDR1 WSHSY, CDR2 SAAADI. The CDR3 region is CASSPSTTTDTQYF. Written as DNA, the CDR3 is TGCGCCAGCAGTCCATCGACTACCACAGATACGCAGTATTTT.

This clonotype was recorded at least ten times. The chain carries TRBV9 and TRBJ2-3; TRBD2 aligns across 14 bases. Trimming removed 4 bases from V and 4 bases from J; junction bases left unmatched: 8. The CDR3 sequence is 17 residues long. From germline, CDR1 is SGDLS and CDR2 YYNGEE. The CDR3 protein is CASSPRLAGGEADTQYF. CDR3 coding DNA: TGTGCCAGCAGCCCGCGACTAGCGGGAGGGGAGGCAGATACGCAGTATTTT.

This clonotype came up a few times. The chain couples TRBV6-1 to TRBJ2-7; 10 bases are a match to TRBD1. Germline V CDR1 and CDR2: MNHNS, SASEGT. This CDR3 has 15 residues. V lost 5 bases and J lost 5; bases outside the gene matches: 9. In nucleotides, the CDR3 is TGTGCCAGCAGTTCCCAGGGACAGGGGTTCCACGAGCAGTACTTC. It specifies CASSSQGQGFHEQYF.

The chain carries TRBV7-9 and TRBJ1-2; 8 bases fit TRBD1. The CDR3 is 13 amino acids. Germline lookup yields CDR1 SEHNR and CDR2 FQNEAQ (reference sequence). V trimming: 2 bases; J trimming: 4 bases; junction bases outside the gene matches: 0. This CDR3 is CASSLQGAYGYTF. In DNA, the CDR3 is TGTGCCAGCAGCTTACAGGGGGCCTATGGCTACACCTTC.

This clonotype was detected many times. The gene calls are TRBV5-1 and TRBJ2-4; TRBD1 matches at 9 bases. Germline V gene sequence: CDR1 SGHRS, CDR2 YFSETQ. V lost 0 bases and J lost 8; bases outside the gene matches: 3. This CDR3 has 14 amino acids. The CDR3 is CASSLERTGDIQYF. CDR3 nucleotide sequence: TGCGCCAGCAGCTTGGAGAGGACAGGGGACATTCAGTACTTC.

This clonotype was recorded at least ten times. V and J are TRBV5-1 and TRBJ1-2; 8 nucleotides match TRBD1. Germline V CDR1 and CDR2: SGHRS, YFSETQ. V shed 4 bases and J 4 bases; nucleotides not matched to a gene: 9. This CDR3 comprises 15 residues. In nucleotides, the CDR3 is TGCGCCAGCAGCCGCGTCACAGGGGGAAGCTATGGCTACACCTTC. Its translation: CASSRVTGGSYGYTF.

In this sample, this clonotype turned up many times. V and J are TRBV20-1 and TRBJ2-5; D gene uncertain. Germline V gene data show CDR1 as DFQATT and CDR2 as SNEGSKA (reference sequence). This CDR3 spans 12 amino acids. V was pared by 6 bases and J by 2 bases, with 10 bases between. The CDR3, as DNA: TGCAGTGCAGTTCAGGAACAAGAGACCCAGTACTTC. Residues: CSAVQEQETQYF.

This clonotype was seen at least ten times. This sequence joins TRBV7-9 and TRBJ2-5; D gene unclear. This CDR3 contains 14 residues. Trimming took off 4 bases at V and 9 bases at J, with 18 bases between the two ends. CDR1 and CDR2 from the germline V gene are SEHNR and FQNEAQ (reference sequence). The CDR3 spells CASSSWPEQRAQYF. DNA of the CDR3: TGTGCCAGCAGCTCCTGGCCGGAGCAAAGGGCCCAGTACTTC.

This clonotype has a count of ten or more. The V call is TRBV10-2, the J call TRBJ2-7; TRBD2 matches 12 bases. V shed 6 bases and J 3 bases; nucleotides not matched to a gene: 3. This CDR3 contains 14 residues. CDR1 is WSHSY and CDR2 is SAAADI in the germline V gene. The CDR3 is CASRLAGGFYEQYF. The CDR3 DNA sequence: TGCGCCAGCAGACTAGCGGGAGGCTTCTACGAGCAGTACTTC.

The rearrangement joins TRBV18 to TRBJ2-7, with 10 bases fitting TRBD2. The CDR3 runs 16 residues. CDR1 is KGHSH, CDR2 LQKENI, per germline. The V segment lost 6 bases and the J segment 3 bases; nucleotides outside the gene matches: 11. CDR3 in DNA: TGTGCCAGCTCCCCGACGGCTAGCGGGAGTTACTACGAGCAGTACTTC. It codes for CASSPTASGSYYEQYF.

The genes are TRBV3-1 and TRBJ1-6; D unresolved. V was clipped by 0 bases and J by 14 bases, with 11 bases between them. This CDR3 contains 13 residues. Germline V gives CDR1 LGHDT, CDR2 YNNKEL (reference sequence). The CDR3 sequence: CASSQDSRGTLHF. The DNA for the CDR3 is TGTGCCAGCAGCCAAGATAGCCGAGGAACCCTCCACTTT.

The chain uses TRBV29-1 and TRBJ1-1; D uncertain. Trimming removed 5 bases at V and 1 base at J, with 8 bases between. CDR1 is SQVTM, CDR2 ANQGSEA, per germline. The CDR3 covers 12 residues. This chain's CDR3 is CSVLPQNTEAFF. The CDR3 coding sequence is TGCAGCGTTCTTCCACAGAACACTGAAGCTTTCTTT.

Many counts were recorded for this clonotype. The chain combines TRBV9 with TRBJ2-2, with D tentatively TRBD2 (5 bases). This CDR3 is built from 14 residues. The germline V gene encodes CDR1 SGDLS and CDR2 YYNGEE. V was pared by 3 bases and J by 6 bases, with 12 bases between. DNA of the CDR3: TGTGCCAGCAGCGAGGCCGACGGGGCCGGGGAGCTGTTTTTT. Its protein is CASSEADGAGELFF. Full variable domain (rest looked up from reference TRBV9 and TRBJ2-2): DSGVTQTPKHLITATGQRVTLRCSPRSGDLSVYWYQQSLDQGLQFLIQYYNGEERAKGNILERFSAQQFPDLHSELNLSSLELGDSALYFCASSEADGAGELFFGEGSRLTVL.

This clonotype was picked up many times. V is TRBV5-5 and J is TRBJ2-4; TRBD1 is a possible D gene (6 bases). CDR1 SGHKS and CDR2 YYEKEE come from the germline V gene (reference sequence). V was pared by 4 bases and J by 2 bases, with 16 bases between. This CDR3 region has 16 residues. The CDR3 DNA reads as TGTGCCAGCAGCCGACCAGCAGGGGAGACCAAAAACATTCAGTACTTC. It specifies CASSRPAGETKNIQYF.

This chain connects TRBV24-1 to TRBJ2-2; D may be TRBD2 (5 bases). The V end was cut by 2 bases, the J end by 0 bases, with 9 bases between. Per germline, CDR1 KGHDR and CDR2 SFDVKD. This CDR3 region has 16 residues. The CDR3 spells CATSDSRLTNTGELFF. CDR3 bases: TGTGCCACCAGTGATTCCCGACTAACGAACACCGGGGAGCTGTTTTTT.

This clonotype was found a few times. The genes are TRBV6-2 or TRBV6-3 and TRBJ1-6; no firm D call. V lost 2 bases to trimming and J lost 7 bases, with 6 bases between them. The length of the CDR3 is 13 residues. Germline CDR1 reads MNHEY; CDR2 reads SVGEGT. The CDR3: CASSYEENSPLHF. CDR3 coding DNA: TGTGCCAGCAGTTACGAAGAAAATTCACCCCTCCACTTT.

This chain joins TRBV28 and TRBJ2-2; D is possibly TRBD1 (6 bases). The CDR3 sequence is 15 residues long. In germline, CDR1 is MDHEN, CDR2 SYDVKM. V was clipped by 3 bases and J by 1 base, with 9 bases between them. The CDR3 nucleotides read TGTGCCAGCAGTTTGTCGGGACAGAACACCGGGGAGCTGTTTTTT. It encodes CASSLSGQNTGELFF.

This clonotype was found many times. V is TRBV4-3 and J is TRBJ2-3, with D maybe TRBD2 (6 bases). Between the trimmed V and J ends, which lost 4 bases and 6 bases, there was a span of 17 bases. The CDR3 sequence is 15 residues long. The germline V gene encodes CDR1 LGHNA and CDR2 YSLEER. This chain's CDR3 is CASSLSTSSQDTQYF. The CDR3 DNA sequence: TGCGCCAGCAGCCTCAGCACTAGCTCCCAGGATACGCAGTATTTT.

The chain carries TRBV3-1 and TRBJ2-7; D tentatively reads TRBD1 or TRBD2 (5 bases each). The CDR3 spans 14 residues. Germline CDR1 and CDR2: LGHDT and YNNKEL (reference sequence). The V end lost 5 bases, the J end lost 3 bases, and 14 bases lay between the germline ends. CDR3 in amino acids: CASSSSGTGYEQYF. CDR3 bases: TGTGCCAGCAGCTCCTCGGGAACAGGCTACGAGCAGTACTTC.

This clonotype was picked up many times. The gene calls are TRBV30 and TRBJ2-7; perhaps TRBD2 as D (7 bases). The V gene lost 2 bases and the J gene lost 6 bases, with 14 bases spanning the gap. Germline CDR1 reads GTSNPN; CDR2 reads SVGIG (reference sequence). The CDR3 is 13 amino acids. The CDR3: CAWSPWGGLEQYF. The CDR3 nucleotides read TGTGCCTGGAGTCCCTGGGGGGGGCTCGAGCAGTACTTC.

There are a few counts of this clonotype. This chain's CDR3 is CASSFDGFYGYTF. DNA for the CDR3: TGCGCCAGCAGTTTCGACGGATTCTATGGCTACACCTTC. The chain links TRBV5-1 to TRBJ1-2, with unresolved D. The CDR3 sequence is 13 residues long. Trimming stripped 5 bases from V and 4 bases from J, with 12 bases between. In germline, CDR1 is SGHRS, CDR2 YFSETQ. The full variable domain, rest sourced from reference TRBV5-1 and TRBJ1-2, is KAGVTQTPRYLIKTRGQQVTLSCSPISGHRSVSWYQQTPGQGLQFLFEYFSETQRNKGNFPGRFSGRQFSNSRSEMNVSTLELGDSALYLCASSFDGFYGYTFGSGTRLTVV.

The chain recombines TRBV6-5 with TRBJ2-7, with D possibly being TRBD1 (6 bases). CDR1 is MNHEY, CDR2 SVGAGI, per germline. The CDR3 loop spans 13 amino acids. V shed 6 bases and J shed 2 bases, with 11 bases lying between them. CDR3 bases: TGTGCCAGCAGCTATGACAGGACCTACGAGCAGTACTTC. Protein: CASSYDRTYEQYF.

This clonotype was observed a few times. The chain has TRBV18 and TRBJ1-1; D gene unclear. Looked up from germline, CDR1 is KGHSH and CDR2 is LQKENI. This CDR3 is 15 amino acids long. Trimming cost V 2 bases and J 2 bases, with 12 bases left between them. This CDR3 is CASSPVKTGNTEAFF. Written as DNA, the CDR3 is TGTGCCAGCTCACCAGTTAAGACGGGAAACACTGAAGCTTTCTTT.

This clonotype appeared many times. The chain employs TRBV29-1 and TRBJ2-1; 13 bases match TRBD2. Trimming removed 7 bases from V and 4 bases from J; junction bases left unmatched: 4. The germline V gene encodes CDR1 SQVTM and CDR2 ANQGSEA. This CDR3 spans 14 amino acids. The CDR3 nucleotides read TGCAGCGGCTCGACTAGCGGGGGGTACAATGAGCAGTTCTTC. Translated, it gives CSGSTSGGYNEQFF.

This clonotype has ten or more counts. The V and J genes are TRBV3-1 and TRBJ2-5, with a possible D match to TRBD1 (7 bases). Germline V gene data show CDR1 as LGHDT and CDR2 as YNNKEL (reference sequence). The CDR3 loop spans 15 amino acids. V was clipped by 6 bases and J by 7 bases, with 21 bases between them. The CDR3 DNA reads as TGTGCCAGCAGGGAACAGGGGACTCGTGATCCGACCCAGTACTTC. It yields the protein CASREQGTRDPTQYF.

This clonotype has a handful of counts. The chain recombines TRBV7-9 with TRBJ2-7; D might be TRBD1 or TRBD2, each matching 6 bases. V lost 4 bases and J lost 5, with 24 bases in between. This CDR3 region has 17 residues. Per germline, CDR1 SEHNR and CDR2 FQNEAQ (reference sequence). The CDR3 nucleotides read TGTGCCAGCAGCTCAAACTTTGGGGGGCAGGGCGGCCACGAGCAGTACTTC. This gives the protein CASSSNFGGQGGHEQYF.